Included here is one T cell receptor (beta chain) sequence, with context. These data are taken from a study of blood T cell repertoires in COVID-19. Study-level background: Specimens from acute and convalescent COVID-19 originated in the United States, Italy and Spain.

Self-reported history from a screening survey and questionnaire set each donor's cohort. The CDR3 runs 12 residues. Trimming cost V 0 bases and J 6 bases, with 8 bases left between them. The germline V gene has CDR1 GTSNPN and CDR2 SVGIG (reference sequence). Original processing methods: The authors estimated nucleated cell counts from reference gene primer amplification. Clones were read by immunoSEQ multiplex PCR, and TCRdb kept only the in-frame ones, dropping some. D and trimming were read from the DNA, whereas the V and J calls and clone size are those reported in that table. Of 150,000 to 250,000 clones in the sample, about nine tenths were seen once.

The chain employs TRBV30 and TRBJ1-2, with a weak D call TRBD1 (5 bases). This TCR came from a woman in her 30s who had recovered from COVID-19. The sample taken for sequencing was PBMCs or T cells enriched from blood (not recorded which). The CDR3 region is CAWSVKGNGYTF. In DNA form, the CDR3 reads TGTGCCTGGAGTGTGAAGGGGAATGGCTACACCTTC.